The sample holds a few counts of the clone carrying this T cell receptor (beta chain). Its specificity is not known. No cell sorting was done before RNA was extracted from the tissue. This non-tumor lung sample came from over 3 cm beyond the tumor edge. Three rounds of nested PCR, following a modified ARM-PCR protocol, produced the TCRbeta library. TCRdb analysed the multiplex PCR reads with MiXCR anew, one entry per CDR3 protein. There are approximately 90,000 distinct CDR3 sequences in the sample; roughly three quarters occur only once, and 20% to 25% lies in the top ten. This entry comes from a study of tumor and adjacent non-tumor tissue in lung cancer. Study-wide background: Histology: around 13 adenocarcinoma, 2 squamous cell carcinoma, 1 small cell lung cancer. Aged about 31 to 80 years, patients included under 13 men and 5 women with stage I to III disease. Points from the study as a whole: Top 100 clones took a larger repertoire share in normal lung. Higher tumor TCR diversity was associated with shorter survival.

Germline V gene lookup returns CDR1 SGHRS and CDR2 YFSETQ. The CDR3 has 14 amino acids. V dropped 0 bases and J dropped 4 bases, with 10 bases sitting between them. The sample was distant non-tumor lung tissue. The chain has TRBV5-1 and TRBJ1-1; no firm D call. This TCR was sampled from a woman in her 50s with non-small cell lung cancer. Written as DNA, the CDR3 is TGCGCCAGCAGCTTGGGGGATAGATCCACTGAAGCTTTCTTT. It yields the protein CASSLGDRSTEAFF.